The 17 T cell receptor beta chains listed next were all sequenced from one sample in a study of T cell changes during pregnancy in multiple sclerosis. Assay: immunoSEQ multiplex PCR; the TCRdb copy retains only in-frame clones and omits some. The sample yields 25,000 to 35,000 clones, 90% seen once. The sequences come from CD4+ T cells from peripheral blood mononuclear cells, collected in the third trimester of pregnancy. These receptor sequences come from a female donor in good health, enrolled as a control in a pregnancy study.

The CDR3 DNA follows: TGTGCCAGCAGAAACAGACAGGGGGCCATAGATACGCAGTATTTT. This codes for CASRNRQGAIDTQYF. This chain connects TRBV11-1 to TRBJ2-3, with 10 bases lining up with TRBD1. The length of the CDR3 is 15 residues. The germline CDR1 and CDR2 sequences are SGHAT and FQDESV (reference sequence). V lost 6 bases and J lost 5; bases outside the gene matches: 8.

The gene calls are TRBV11-3 and TRBJ2-7; D remains ambiguous. Looked up from germline, CDR1 is SGHNT and CDR2 is YENEEA. The CDR3 is 13 amino acids. Trimming removed 7 bases at V and 3 bases at J, with 13 bases between. The CDR3 protein is CASIFSWYYEQYF. In DNA, the CDR3 is TGTGCCAGCATCTTTAGCTGGTACTACGAGCAGTACTTC.

By frequency in the sample, this clone is medium-sized. The V call is TRBV6-1, the J call TRBJ1-5; 11 bases are a match to TRBD1. Unmatched junction bases numbered 6, after V lost 6 bases and J lost 5 bases. The CDR3 is made up of 15 amino acids. In germline, CDR1 is MNHNS, CDR2 SASEGT. The CDR3 spells CASSWTGGMDQPQHF. The CDR3 DNA sequence: TGTGCCAGCAGCTGGACAGGGGGCATGGATCAGCCCCAGCATTTT.

The rearrangement joins TRBV5-5 to TRBJ2-2; perhaps TRBD1 as D (6 bases). The CDR3 consists of 15 residues. Deletions cut 7 bases from V and 2 bases from J, with 15 bases between. In germline, CDR1 is SGHKS, CDR2 YYEKEE (reference sequence). The DNA for the CDR3 is TGTGCCAGCGGACCTTTGGACAGCAACACCGGGGAGCTGTTTTTT. Protein sequence: CASGPLDSNTGELFF.

The V and J genes are TRBV30 and TRBJ1-2; 9 nucleotides align to TRBD1. The CDR3 length is 13 residues. Germline V gives CDR1 GTSNPN, CDR2 SVGIG (reference sequence). V lost 5 bases and J lost 4; bases outside the gene matches: 5. The CDR3 nucleotides read TGTGCCTGGCAATTGGACAGGGGCTATGGCTACACCTTC. Its translation: CAWQLDRGYGYTF.

The chain has TRBV2 and TRBJ2-1; D is unclear. With 3 bases removed from V and 5 bases from J, the gap between germline ends came to 5 bases. Per germline, CDR1 SNHLY and CDR2 FYNNEI. CDR3 size: 12 residues. CDR3 nucleotide sequence: TGTGCCAGCAGTGAGCGTGACAATGAGCAGTTCTTC. Translating gives CASSERDNEQFF.

This clone was recorded only once. The V gene is TRBV6-4, the J gene TRBJ2-1; the D gene is possibly TRBD1 (5 bases). The CDR3 extends over 12 amino acids. Trimming left V 5 bases short and J 10 bases short, with 12 bases between. The germline V gene encodes CDR1 MRHNA and CDR2 SNTAGT. CDR3 protein: CASSSRAGEQFF. Here the CDR3 DNA reads TGTGCCAGCAGTAGTCGAGCAGGGGAGCAGTTCTTC.

The rearrangement links TRBV10-3 to TRBJ2-3, with 12 bases aligning to TRBD2. The germline V gene encodes CDR1 ENHRY and CDR2 SYGVKD. The J segment lost 4 bases and the V segment lost 3 bases, leaving 5 bases of the junction unmatched. This CDR3 spans 16 amino acids. In DNA, the CDR3 is TGTGCCATCAGTGACATGACTAGCGGGAGTGCAGATACGCAGTATTTT. Residues: CAISDMTSGSADTQYF.

This clone was seen a single time. Other DNA sequences from this sample encode an identical CDR3 as well. The rearrangement joins TRBV4-2 to TRBJ1-1, with 10 nucleotides matching TRBD1. The V segment lost 4 bases and the J segment 8 bases; nucleotides outside the gene matches: 7. The CDR3 contains 14 residues. CDR1 is LGHNA and CDR2 is YNFKEQ in the germline V gene. The CDR3 bases are TGTGCCAGCAGCCGGGGGGACAGGGGCGCCGAAGCTTTCTTT. Protein: CASSRGDRGAEAFF.

The chain links TRBV7-2 to TRBJ1-1, with D perhaps TRBD1 (5 bases). Germline V gives CDR1 SGHTA, CDR2 FQGNSA. The CDR3 is 13 amino acids. Trimming stripped 5 bases from V and 4 bases from J, with 11 bases between. In DNA, the CDR3 is TGTGCCAGCAGCCCCTGGGGGGGCACTGAAGCTTTCTTT. Amino acid sequence: CASSPWGGTEAFF.

This rearrangement joins TRBV19 to TRBJ2-7; possibly TRBD1 for D (7 bases). Germline V gene sequence: CDR1 LNHDA, CDR2 SQIVND (reference sequence). V was trimmed by 4 bases and J by 2 bases, leaving 9 bases between them. This CDR3 has 13 residues. The CDR3 protein is CASSTGGTYEQYF. The CDR3 region has the DNA TGTGCCAGTAGTACAGGGGGGACCTACGAGCAGTACTTC.

V gene TRBV7-9 combines with J gene TRBJ2-1, with D possibly matching TRBD1 (6 bases). The ends were cut back, 3 bases at V and 4 bases at J, with 10 bases in the middle. The CDR3 extends over 14 amino acids. The V gene's germline CDR1 is SEHNR and CDR2 FQNEAQ (reference sequence). CDR3 amino acids: CASSLGQGYNEQFF. DNA for the CDR3: TGTGCCAGCAGCTTGGGGCAGGGGTACAATGAGCAGTTCTTC.

About this clone: Other DNA sequences of this sample code for an identical CDR3. CDR3 DNA sequence: TGTGCCAGCAGCTTAGGAGGACAAGATACGCAGTATTTT. Protein product: CASSLGGQDTQYF. V usage is TRBV7-9 and J usage is TRBJ2-3, with D possibly matching TRBD1 (5 bases). This CDR3 is 13 amino acids long. The V end lost 1 base, the J end lost 5 bases, and 7 bases lay between the germline ends. The V gene's germline CDR1 is SEHNR and CDR2 FQNEAQ (reference sequence).

The rearrangement links TRBV6-5 to TRBJ2-7; TRBD1 might be the D (6 bases). This CDR3 contains 13 residues. Per the germline V gene, CDR1 is MNHEY and CDR2 is SVGAGI. Trimming stripped 8 bases from V and 3 bases from J, with 14 bases between. CDR3 nucleotides: TGTGCCAGCCGTCAGGGGACAAACTACGAGCAGTACTTC. Encoded protein: CASRQGTNYEQYF.

This clone has only a few counts. The genes are TRBV5-5 and TRBJ2-3, with D tentatively TRBD2 (7 bases). The V and J ends lost 3 bases and 4 bases respectively, with 12 bases between them. The CDR3 has 14 amino acids. The germline V gene encodes CDR1 SGHKS and CDR2 YYEKEE (reference sequence). The CDR3 sequence is CASSWGGGPDTQYF. CDR3 bases: TGTGCCAGCAGCTGGGGAGGGGGACCAGATACGCAGTATTTT.

This chain uses TRBV5-1 with TRBJ2-7; D perhaps matches TRBD1 (6 bases). V shed 0 bases and J shed 2 bases, with 9 bases lying between them. Per the germline V gene, CDR1 is SGHRS and CDR2 is YFSETQ. This CDR3 region has 14 residues. Here the CDR3 DNA reads TGCGCCAGCAGCTTGGGGGGGCCCCCCTACGAGCAGTACTTC. Its translation: CASSLGGPPYEQYF.

The chain carries TRBV19 and TRBJ1-2, with 9 positions matching TRBD1. CDR1 LNHDA and CDR2 SQIVND come from the germline V gene (reference sequence). The length of the CDR3 is 14 residues. V was pared by 3 bases and J by 7 bases, with 6 bases of the junction left unmatched. The CDR3 nucleotides are TGTGCCAGTAGTATCAGGACAGGGGATGGTGGCTACACCTTC. Its protein product is CASSIRTGDGGYTF.